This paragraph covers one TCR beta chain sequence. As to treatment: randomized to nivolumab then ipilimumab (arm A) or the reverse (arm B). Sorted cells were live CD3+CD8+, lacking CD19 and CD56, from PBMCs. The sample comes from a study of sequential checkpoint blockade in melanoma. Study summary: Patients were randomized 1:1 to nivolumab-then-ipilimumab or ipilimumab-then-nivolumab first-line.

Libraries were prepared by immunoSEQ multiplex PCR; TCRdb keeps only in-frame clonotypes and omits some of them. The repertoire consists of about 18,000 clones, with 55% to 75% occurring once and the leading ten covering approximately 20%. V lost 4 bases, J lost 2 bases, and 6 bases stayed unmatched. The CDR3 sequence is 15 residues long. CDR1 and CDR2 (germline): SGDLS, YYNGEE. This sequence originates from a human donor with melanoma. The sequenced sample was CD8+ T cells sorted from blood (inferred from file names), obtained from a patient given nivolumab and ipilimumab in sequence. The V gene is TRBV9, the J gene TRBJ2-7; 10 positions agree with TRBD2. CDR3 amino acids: CASSSGLAETYEQYF. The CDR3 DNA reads TGTGCCAGCAGCTCTGGACTAGCGGAGACCTACGAGCAGTACTTC.